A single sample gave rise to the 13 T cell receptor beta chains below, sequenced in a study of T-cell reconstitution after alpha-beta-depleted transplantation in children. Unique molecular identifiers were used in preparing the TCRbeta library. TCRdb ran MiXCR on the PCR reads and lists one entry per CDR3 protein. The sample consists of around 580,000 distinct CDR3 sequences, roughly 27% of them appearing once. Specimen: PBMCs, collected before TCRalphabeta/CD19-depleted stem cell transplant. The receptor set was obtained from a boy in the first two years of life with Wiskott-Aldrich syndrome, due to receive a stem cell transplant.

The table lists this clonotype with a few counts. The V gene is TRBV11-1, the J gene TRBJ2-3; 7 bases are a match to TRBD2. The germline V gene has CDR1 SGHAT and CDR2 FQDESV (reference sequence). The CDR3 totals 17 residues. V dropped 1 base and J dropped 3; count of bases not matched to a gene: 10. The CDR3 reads CASSLGGRAGVTDTQYF. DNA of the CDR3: TGTGCCAGCAGCTTAGGGGGCCGCGCGGGAGTTACAGATACGCAGTATTTT.

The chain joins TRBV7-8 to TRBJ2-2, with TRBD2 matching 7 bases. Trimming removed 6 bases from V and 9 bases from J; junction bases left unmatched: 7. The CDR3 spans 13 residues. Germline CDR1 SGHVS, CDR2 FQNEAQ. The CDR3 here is CASRDHGRWELFF. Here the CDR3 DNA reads TGTGCCAGCAGAGATCACGGGAGGTGGGAGCTGTTTTTT.

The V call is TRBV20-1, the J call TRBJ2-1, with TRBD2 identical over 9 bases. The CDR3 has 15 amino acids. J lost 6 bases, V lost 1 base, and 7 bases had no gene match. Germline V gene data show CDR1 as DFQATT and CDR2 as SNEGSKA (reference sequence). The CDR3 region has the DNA TGCAGTGCTAGAGGGGGTTCTAGCGGGGCCAATGAGCAGTTCTTC. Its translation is CSARGGSSGANEQFF.

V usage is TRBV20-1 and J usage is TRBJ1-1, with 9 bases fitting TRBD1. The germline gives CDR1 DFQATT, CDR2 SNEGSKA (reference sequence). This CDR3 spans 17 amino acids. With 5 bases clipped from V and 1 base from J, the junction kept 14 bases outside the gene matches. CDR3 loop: CSAQPPGQGVRNTEAFF. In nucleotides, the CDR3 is TGCAGTGCTCAGCCTCCGGGACAGGGCGTGAGGAACACTGAAGCTTTCTTT.

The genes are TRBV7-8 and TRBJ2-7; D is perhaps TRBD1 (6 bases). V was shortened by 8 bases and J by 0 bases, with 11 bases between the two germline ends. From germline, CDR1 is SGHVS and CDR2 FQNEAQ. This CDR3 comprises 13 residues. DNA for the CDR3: TGTGCCAGCGGCCCAGGGGCCTCCTACGAGCAGTACTTC. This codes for CASGPGASYEQYF.

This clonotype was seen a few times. The CDR3 sequence is CASSLSGRDYEQFF. Here the CDR3 DNA reads TGTGCCAGCAGTTTATCAGGGCGGGACTATGAGCAGTTCTTC. The chain is built from TRBV28 and TRBJ2-1; the D gene is possibly TRBD2 (6 bases). CDR1 and CDR2 (germline): MDHEN, SYDVKM. The CDR3 runs 14 residues. Between the trimmed V and J ends, which lost 1 base and 8 bases, there was a span of 12 bases.

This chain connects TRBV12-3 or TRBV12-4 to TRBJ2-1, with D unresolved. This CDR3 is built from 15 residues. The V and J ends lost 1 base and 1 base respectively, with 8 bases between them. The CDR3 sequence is CASSLVAESYNEQFF. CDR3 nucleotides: TGTGCCAGCAGTTTAGTGGCCGAGTCCTACAATGAGCAGTTCTTC.

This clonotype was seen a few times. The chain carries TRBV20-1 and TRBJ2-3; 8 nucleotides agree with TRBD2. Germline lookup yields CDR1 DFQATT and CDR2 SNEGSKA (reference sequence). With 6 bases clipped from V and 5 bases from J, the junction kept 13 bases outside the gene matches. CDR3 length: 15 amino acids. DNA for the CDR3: TGCAGTGCACCCGGGGCAGCGGGAGCTAAAGATACGCAGTATTTT. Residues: CSAPGAAGAKDTQYF.

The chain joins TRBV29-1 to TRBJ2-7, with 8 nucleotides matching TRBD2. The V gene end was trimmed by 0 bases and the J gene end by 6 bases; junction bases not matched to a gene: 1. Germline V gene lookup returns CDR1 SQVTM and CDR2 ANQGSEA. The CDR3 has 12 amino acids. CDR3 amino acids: CSVEETSVEQYF. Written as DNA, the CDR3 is TGCAGCGTTGAAGAGACTAGCGTCGAGCAGTACTTC.

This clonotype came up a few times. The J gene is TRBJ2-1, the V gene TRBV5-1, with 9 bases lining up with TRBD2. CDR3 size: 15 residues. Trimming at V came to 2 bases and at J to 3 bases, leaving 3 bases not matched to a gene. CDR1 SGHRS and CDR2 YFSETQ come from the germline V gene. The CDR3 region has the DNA TGCGCCAGCAGCTTCACTAGCGGGTTCTACAATGAGCAGTTCTTC. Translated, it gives CASSFTSGFYNEQFF.

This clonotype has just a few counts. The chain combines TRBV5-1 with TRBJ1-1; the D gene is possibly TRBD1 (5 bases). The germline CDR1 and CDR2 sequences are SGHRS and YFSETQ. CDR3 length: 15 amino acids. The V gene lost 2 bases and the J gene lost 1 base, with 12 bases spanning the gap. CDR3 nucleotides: TGCGCCAGCAGCTTCCGGGGCAGGGAGAACACTGAAGCTTTCTTT. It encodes CASSFRGRENTEAFF.

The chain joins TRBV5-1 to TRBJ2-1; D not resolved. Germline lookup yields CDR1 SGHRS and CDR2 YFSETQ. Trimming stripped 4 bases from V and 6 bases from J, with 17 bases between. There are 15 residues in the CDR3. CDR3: CASSGLLGKANEQFF. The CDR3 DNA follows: TGCGCCAGCAGCGGCCTCCTGGGAAAGGCCAATGAGCAGTTCTTC.

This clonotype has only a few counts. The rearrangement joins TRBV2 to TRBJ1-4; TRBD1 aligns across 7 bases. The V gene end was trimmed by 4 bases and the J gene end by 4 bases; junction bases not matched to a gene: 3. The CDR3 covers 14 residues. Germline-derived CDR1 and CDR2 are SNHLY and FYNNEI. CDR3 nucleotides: TGTGCCAGCAGTGTACAGGGGTATAATGAAAAACTGTTTTTT. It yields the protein CASSVQGYNEKLFF.